This T cell receptor beta chain was captured by sequencing in a study of regulatory T cells in long-lasting Graves disease. The sample's time point: newly diagnosed GD, antithyroid drugs for less than 3 months. PBMCs provided the RNA from which the TCR library was made. V was shortened by 0 bases and J by 4 bases, with 15 bases between the two germline ends. The germline gives CDR1 MNHEY, CDR2 SVGAGI. This CDR3 has 16 amino acids. This clonotype was observed a handful of times. Construction of the TCR beta libraries employed iRepertoire HTBI primers in conjunction with Arm-PCR of CDR3 regions. Per the study methods: Spanning all samples, the identified segments comprised approximately 57 TRBV and approximately 15 TRBJ. From the multiplex PCR reads, TCRdb called clonotypes with MiXCR, one entry per CDR3 protein. The V and J calls shown here were made by TCRdb, not taken from the authors' results. Among over 400,000 distinct CDR3 sequences listed, roughly 15% were seen once.

A further study also used this sample, focusing on T cells in Graves' hyperthyroidism and ophthalmopathy. That study reports: The majority of expanded thyroid clonotypes above 0.001 also appeared in blood.

The source of this sequence is a woman aged 50 to 60 with Graves disease. The source material was peripheral blood mononuclear cells (PBMCs), sampled at new diagnosis, from a patient treated with antithyroid drugs. The chain joins TRBV6-5 to TRBJ1-1; D perhaps matches TRBD1 (5 bases). The DNA for the CDR3 is TGTGCCAGCAGTTACTCCACCCGAGGCGGGGGCACTGAAGCTTTCTTT. It yields the protein CASSYSTRGGGTEAFF.